A single sample is the source of the 9 T cell receptor beta chains below, sequenced in a study of blood T cell repertoires in COVID-19. The table came from immunoSEQ multiplex PCR; TCRdb's copy has only in-frame clones and leaves some out. Here the sample spans roughly 200,000 clones, about 88% being singletons. The sample was peripheral blood. These TCRs come from a man younger than 35 with active or convalescent COVID-19.

This clone was found a few times. The chain has TRBV7-2 and TRBJ1-3; 10 bases map to TRBD1. There are 16 residues in the CDR3. Germline V lookup: CDR1 SGHTA, CDR2 FQGNSA. The J segment lost 14 bases and the V segment lost 3 bases, leaving 16 bases of the junction unmatched. CDR3 DNA: TGTGCCAGCAGCTTTGGAGTTGGGGACAGGGGTCTTTCGGTATATTTT. This sequence encodes CASSFGVGDRGLSVYF.

This clone came up once. The J gene is TRBJ1-5, the V gene TRBV11-2; D unclear. Between the trimmed V and J ends, which lost 1 base and 5 bases, there was a span of 15 bases. Germline V gene sequence: CDR1 SGHAT, CDR2 FQNNGV. The CDR3 contains 16 residues. The CDR3 is CASSLGLGGVDQPQHF. The CDR3, as DNA: TGTGCCAGCAGCTTAGGTCTAGGCGGTGTCGATCAGCCCCAGCATTTT.

This chain links TRBV6-2 or TRBV6-3 with TRBJ2-5, with D tentatively TRBD2 (5 bases). The V end lost 4 bases, the J end lost 5 bases, and 17 bases lay between the germline ends. Germline assignment: CDR1 MNHEY and CDR2 SVGEGT. CDR3 length equals 15 residues. CDR3 DNA sequence: TGTGCCAGCAGTTCCACTCGAACTAGAAGGGAGACCCAGTACTTC. Translating it yields CASSSTRTRRETQYF.

The chain recombines TRBV11-2 with TRBJ1-4; maybe TRBD1 (6 bases). The CDR3 loop spans 13 amino acids. V lost 1 base and J lost 14, with 14 bases in between. Looked up from germline, CDR1 is SGHAT and CDR2 is FQNNGV. This chain's CDR3 is CASSLGWGGGLFF. Here the CDR3 DNA reads TGTGCCAGCAGCTTAGGTTGGGGTGGGGGCCTGTTTTTT.

This chain uses TRBV7-2 with TRBJ2-7, with no clear D. In germline, CDR1 is SGHTA, CDR2 FQGNSA. Trimming took 1 base from V and 3 from J, leaving 10 bases between them. This CDR3 contains 14 residues. The chain's CDR3 is CASSLGRSYYEQYF. The CDR3 DNA reads as TGTGCCAGCAGCTTAGGAAGATCCTACTACGAGCAGTACTTC.

The chain employs TRBV19 and TRBJ2-1; D might be TRBD1 (6 bases). This CDR3 is 14 amino acids long. Germline V gives CDR1 LNHDA, CDR2 SQIVND (reference sequence). The germline V and J ends were trimmed by 3 bases and 5 bases, with 11 bases remaining between them. The CDR3 loop is CASSITGNNNEQFF. The DNA of the CDR3 is TGTGCCAGTAGTATCACAGGGAACAACAATGAGCAGTTCTTC.

This clone was recorded once. V is TRBV30 and J is TRBJ1-6, with 9 nucleotides matching TRBD1. V trimming: 2 bases; J trimming: 5 bases; junction bases outside the gene matches: 7. The CDR3 sequence is 16 residues long. Germline V gives CDR1 GTSNPN, CDR2 SVGIG (reference sequence). The CDR3 nucleotides read TGTGCCTGGAGTCGGGCTCGGGACAGGGATAATTCACCCCTCCACTTT. It is translated as CAWSRARDRDNSPLHF. Variable domain in full (rest from reference TRBV30 and TRBJ1-6): SQTIHQWPATLVQPVGSPLSLECTVEGTSNPNLYWYRQAAGRGLQLLFYSVGIGQISSEVPQNLSASRPQDRQFILSSKKLLLSDSGFYLCAWSRARDRDNSPLHFGNGTRLTVT.

The genes are TRBV3-1 (or the pseudogene TRBV3-2) and TRBJ2-2; D is perhaps TRBD2 (5 bases). Germline V gene lookup returns CDR1 LGHDT and CDR2 YNNKEL (reference sequence). Trimming pared 5 bases from V and 4 bases from J, leaving 8 bases between. The CDR3 covers 13 residues. The CDR3 sequence: CASSSRGTGELFF. Here the CDR3 DNA reads TGTGCCAGCAGCTCTCGGGGCACCGGGGAGCTGTTTTTT.

The chain has TRBV30 and TRBJ1-3, with D unresolved. Trimming stripped 5 bases from V and 1 base from J, with 6 bases between. This CDR3 region has 12 residues. The germline gives CDR1 GTSNPN, CDR2 SVGIG (reference sequence). CDR3 sequence: CAWGPSGNTIYF. CDR3 DNA sequence: TGTGCCTGGGGCCCATCTGGAAACACCATATATTTT. The entire variable domain, with the rest obtained from reference TRBV30 and TRBJ1-3, is as follows: SQTIHQWPATLVQPVGSPLSLECTVEGTSNPNLYWYRQAAGRGLQLLFYSVGIGQISSEVPQNLSASRPQDRQFILSSKKLLLSDSGFYLCAWGPSGNTIYFGEGSWLTVV.